These 18 T cell receptor beta chains were sequenced from one sample in a study of graft-versus-host responses after intestinal transplantation. For these TCRs, the target antigens are not known. Sequenced by immunoSEQ multiplex PCR; TCRdb stores in-frame clones only, minus some. In the table there are approximately 68,000 clones, around 90% of which are singletons. Sequencing was performed on unstimulated CD8+ T cells sorted from spleen or lymph node cells, taken before transplant. All receptors come from a human donor who was the organ donor for an intestinal transplant.

V and J are TRBV5-5 and TRBJ1-4; D call uncertain. V lost 2 bases to trimming and J lost 7 bases, with 21 bases between them. This CDR3 region has 17 residues. Germline CDR1 and CDR2: SGHKS and YYEKEE (reference sequence). The chain's CDR3 is CASSLELSEQLGEKLFF. The CDR3 nucleotides are TGTGCCAGCAGCTTAGAACTTTCGGAGCAACTGGGTGAAAAACTGTTTTTT.

This clone occurred once. The rearrangement links TRBV27 to TRBJ2-7; D gene uncertain. Between the trimmed V and J ends, which lost 8 bases and 3 bases, there was a span of 17 bases. This CDR3 has 14 residues. CDR1 and CDR2 from the germline V gene are MNHEY and SMNVEV (reference sequence). The CDR3 reads CASPDLVPYYEQYV. The CDR3 nucleotides are TGTGCCAGCCCTGACCTAGTTCCTTACTACGAGCAGTACGTC.

This chain connects TRBV7-9 to TRBJ1-2; 7 positions match TRBD1. The germline V gene encodes CDR1 SEHNR and CDR2 FQNEAQ (reference sequence). The length of the CDR3 is 17 residues. V was clipped by 7 bases and J by 0 bases; unmatched bases: 14. The CDR3 DNA reads TGTGCCAGCAACAAAATGTCACAGGGGAATCCTAACTATGGCTACACCTTC. This sequence encodes CASNKMSQGNPNYGYTF.

This chain uses TRBV27 with TRBJ1-2; 10 bases fit TRBD1. The CDR3 covers 15 residues. The germline gives CDR1 MNHEY, CDR2 SMNVEV (reference sequence). Trimming took 6 bases from V and 4 from J; bases not matched to a gene: 8. The CDR3, as DNA: TGTGCCAGCAGGCCCGGGACAGGGGTTGGCTATGGCTACACCTTC. Translated, it gives CASRPGTGVGYGYTF.

This clone is labeled medium-sized (0.01 to 0.1%). The chain is built from TRBV5-4 and TRBJ2-7, with 7 nucleotides matching TRBD1. The CDR3 is made up of 12 amino acids. CDR1 is SGHNT, CDR2 YYREEE, per germline (reference sequence). The chain's CDR3 is CASSLLGQPSWV. Here the CDR3 DNA reads TGTGCCAGCAGCTTGCTGGGACAGCCGAGTTGGGTC.

This sequence joins TRBV18 and TRBJ2-7, with 8 bases matching TRBD1. Germline CDR1 reads KGHSH; CDR2 reads LQKENI. The CDR3 spans 14 residues. V was clipped by 3 bases and J by 4 bases; unmatched bases: 5. The CDR3 region is CASSPSGQGYEQYV. CDR3 in DNA: TGTGCCAGCTCACCCAGTGGACAGGGTTACGAGCAGTACGTC.

This clone is a singleton in its sample. V is TRBV4-3 and J is TRBJ2-1; 8 bases fit TRBD1. The germline CDR1 and CDR2 sequences are LGHNA and YSLEER. V lost 2 bases to trimming and J lost 2 bases; unmatched junction nucleotides: 17. The CDR3 consists of 20 residues. The CDR3 loop reads CASSQSASSYRGAPYNEQFF. CDR3 in DNA: TGCGCCAGCAGCCAAAGCGCCTCGTCGTACAGGGGGGCGCCCTACAATGAGCAGTTCTTC.

The chain has TRBV9 and TRBJ1-1, with TRBD1 matching over 8 bases. This CDR3 is 12 amino acids long. Germline-derived CDR1 and CDR2 are SGDLS and YYNGEE. Unmatched junction bases numbered 8, after V lost 4 bases and J lost 12 bases. The CDR3 here is CASSKDRESTFF. CDR3 coding DNA: TGTGCCAGCAGCAAGGACAGGGAAAGTACTTTCTTT.

The J gene is TRBJ2-1, the V gene TRBV4-1, with D possibly matching TRBD1 (5 bases). The length of the CDR3 is 13 residues. The germline V gene has CDR1 MGHRA and CDR2 YSYEKL. Deletions cut 2 bases from V and 9 bases from J, with 11 bases between. The CDR3 DNA is TGCGCCAGCAGCCAACCTCAGGGTGCTGAGCAGTTCTTC. This translates into CASSQPQGAEQFF.

Note on this clone: An end of the junction differs from the germline gene, which may be a read error. Distinct nucleotide sequences in the sample also encode this CDR3. The rearrangement joins TRBV7-6 to TRBJ1-6; no clear D gene. Germline CDR1 SGHVS, CDR2 FNYEAQ. This CDR3 has 15 residues. The DNA for the CDR3 is TGCGCCAGCAGCGGAGGCGTATCCTATAATTCACCCCTCCACTTT. Amino acid sequence: CASSGGVSYNSPLHF.

V is TRBV19 and J is TRBJ1-2, with 7 bases that match TRBD1. CDR1 is LNHDA, CDR2 SQIVND, per germline (reference sequence). Trimming at V came to 4 bases and at J to 4 bases, leaving 9 bases not matched to a gene. The CDR3 loop spans 15 amino acids. CDR3 DNA: TGTGCCAGTAGTAATTGGGACAGAGAGTTCTATGGCTACACCTTC. Its protein product is CASSNWDREFYGYTF. The full variable domain, completed using reference TRBV19 and TRBJ1-2, is DGGITQSPKYLFRKEGQNVTLSCEQNLNHDAMYWYRQDPGQGLRLIYYSQIVNDFQKGDIAEGYSVSREKKESFPLTVTSAQKNPTAFYLCASSNWDREFYGYTFGSGTRLTVV.

The chain joins TRBV25-1 to TRBJ1-1; D is unclear. Trimming stripped 4 bases from V and 5 bases from J, with 11 bases between. CDR3 length: 13 amino acids. The V gene's germline CDR1 is MGHDK and CDR2 SYGVNS. The CDR3 DNA reads TGTGCCAGCAGTGGTGGGTGGAGTACTGAAGCTTTCTTT. It translates to CASSGGWSTEAFF.

The chain links TRBV7-9 to TRBJ2-7, with a tentative D call TRBD1 (6 bases). Germline lookup yields CDR1 SEHNR and CDR2 FQNEAQ (reference sequence). The CDR3 has 16 residues. Trimming stripped 5 bases from V and 3 bases from J, with 20 bases between. The CDR3 DNA reads TGTGCCAGCAGCCCTCCGGGCCTCAGGGGTAACTACGAGCAGTACGTC. This encodes CASSPPGLRGNYEQYV.

The CDR3 DNA is TGTGCCAGCAGCGTATTAGCGGGGGGCCCTTATAGCACAGATACGCAGTATTTT. Translating gives CASSVLAGGPYSTDTQYF. The chain carries TRBV9 and TRBJ2-3; TRBD2 matches 10 bases. Germline V gene data show CDR1 as SGDLS and CDR2 as YYNGEE. J was trimmed by 0 bases and V by 1 base; bases with no gene match: 8. This CDR3 has 18 residues. Looking up the rest from reference TRBV9 and TRBJ2-3 gives the full variable domain: DSGVTQTPKHLITATGQRVTLRCSPRSGDLSVYWYQQSLDQGLQFLIQYYNGEERAKGNILERFSAQQFPDLHSELNLSSLELGDSALYFCASSVLAGGPYSTDTQYFGPGTRLTVL.

The chain employs TRBV6-6 and TRBJ2-7; D not certain. CDR3 length: 12 amino acids. V lost 2 bases and J lost 7, with 9 bases in between. Germline V gene lookup returns CDR1 MNHNY and CDR2 SVGAGI (reference sequence). The CDR3 is CASSYDLGEQYV. The CDR3 DNA reads TGTGCCAGCAGTTACGACCTGGGAGAGCAGTACGTC.

The chain uses TRBV27 and TRBJ2-1, with 9 bases fitting TRBD1. There are 14 residues in the CDR3. The germline gives CDR1 MNHEY, CDR2 SMNVEV (reference sequence). J gave up 3 bases and V 8 bases, and 5 bases lay outside the gene matches. This CDR3 is CASSDRGIYNEQFF. DNA of the CDR3: TGTGCCAGCTCAGACAGGGGGATCTACAATGAGCAGTTCTTC.

This clone was detected a few times. The chain combines TRBV6-4 with TRBJ2-3; 11 nucleotides agree with TRBD2. The CDR3 runs 14 residues. J gave up 4 bases and V 5 bases, and 2 bases lay outside the gene matches. The germline CDR1 and CDR2 sequences are MRHNA and SNTAGT. The CDR3 DNA is TGTGCCAGCAGTCTAGCGGGGGGCTCAGATACGCAGTATTTT. Its translation is CASSLAGGSDTQYF.

This sequence joins TRBV5-6 and TRBJ2-5, with 9 bases aligning to TRBD2. V gave up 4 bases and J gave up 1 base; unmatched junction bases: 8. CDR1 and CDR2 from the germline V gene are SGHDT and YYEEEE. The CDR3 loop spans 16 amino acids. CDR3 DNA sequence: TGTGCCAGCAGCCCCGAGGGTAGCGGGGGCCAAGAGACCCAGTACTTC. This encodes CASSPEGSGGQETQYF.